The 17 T cell receptor beta chains listed next were all sequenced from one sample in a study of early T cells in non-severe SARS-CoV-2 infection. TCRdb reanalysed the 5' RACE reads using MiXCR and keeps one entry per CDR3 protein. Of some 57,000 distinct CDR3 sequences in the sample, approximately 8.4% were seen once. The sample taken for sequencing was whole blood. The receptor set was obtained from an adult who was a healthcare worker with PCR-confirmed SARS-CoV-2 infection or an uninfected control (not recorded which).

This clonotype was seen ten or more times. This rearrangement joins TRBV12-3 or TRBV12-4 to TRBJ2-1; no definite D call. CDR3 size: 14 residues. Trimming removed 4 bases from V and 5 bases from J, with 12 bases in between. CDR3 amino acids: CASSSSLTHNEQFF. The CDR3 DNA is TGTGCCAGCAGTTCGTCCCTAACCCACAATGAGCAGTTCTTC.

The chain uses TRBV9 and TRBJ2-7, with D perhaps matching TRBD2 (5 bases). CDR1 is SGDLS, CDR2 YYNGEE, per germline. The CDR3 totals 13 residues. Trimming pared 2 bases from V and 3 bases from J, leaving 9 bases between. The CDR3 sequence: CASSVDWNYEQYF. In DNA, the CDR3 is TGTGCCAGCAGCGTGGACTGGAACTACGAGCAGTACTTC.

Ten or more counts support this clonotype. V gene TRBV19 combines with J gene TRBJ1-2; D perhaps matches TRBD1 (6 bases). Germline CDR1 LNHDA, CDR2 SQIVND (reference sequence). The CDR3 contains 13 residues. The V gene lost 4 bases and the J gene lost 5 bases, with 11 bases spanning the gap. For the CDR3, the DNA is TGTGCCAGTAGTACTCGGACAGCTTATGGCTACACCTTC. Its protein is CASSTRTAYGYTF. Variable domain in full (rest from reference TRBV19 and TRBJ1-2): DGGITQSPKYLFRKEGQNVTLSCEQNLNHDAMYWYRQDPGQGLRLIYYSQIVNDFQKGDIAEGYSVSREKKESFPLTVTSAQKNPTAFYLCASSTRTAYGYTFGSGTRLTVV.

This clonotype was seen repeatedly, ten times or more. V gene TRBV27 combines with J gene TRBJ1-1, with D unclear. Trimming left V 5 bases short and J 2 bases short, with 15 bases between. CDR3 length: 15 amino acids. Germline CDR1 is MNHEY and CDR2 is SMNVEV (reference sequence). The CDR3 reads CASSPWIAINTEAFF. Written as DNA, the CDR3 is TGTGCCAGCAGTCCTTGGATAGCCATTAACACTGAAGCTTTCTTT.

The sample holds many counts of this clonotype. This chain connects TRBV12-3 or TRBV12-4 to TRBJ2-3; 7 positions match TRBD2. Unmatched junction bases numbered 7, after V lost 7 bases and J lost 0 bases. The CDR3 contains 15 residues. In nucleotides, the CDR3 is TGTGCCAGCAACAAGCGGGAAATAAGCACAGATACGCAGTATTTT. Translated, it gives CASNKREISTDTQYF.

This clonotype was recorded a few times. V gene TRBV6-5 combines with J gene TRBJ1-3; D uncertain. V gave up 7 bases and J gave up 7 bases, with 8 bases separating them. There are 11 residues in the CDR3. CDR1 and CDR2 (germline): MNHEY, SVGAGI. CDR3 nucleotide sequence: TGTGCCAGCAAATTCGGGAACACCATATATTTT. Its protein product is CASKFGNTIYF.

The chain has TRBV29-1 and TRBJ2-7; a possible D gene is TRBD1 (6 bases). Germline V gene data show CDR1 as SQVTM and CDR2 as ANQGSEA. Trimming shortened V by 6 bases and J by 4 bases, and 19 bases separated the two germline ends. The CDR3 covers 14 residues. The CDR3 loop is CSVTINRAGYEQYF. The CDR3 DNA reads as TGCAGCGTGACGATTAACAGGGCAGGGTACGAGCAGTACTTC.

The chain couples TRBV4-1 to TRBJ1-3; 7 nucleotides match TRBD1. The germline CDR1 and CDR2 sequences are MGHRA and YSYEKL. The CDR3 consists of 16 residues. The trim removed 2 bases at V and 0 bases at J, leaving 4 bases unmatched. The chain's CDR3 is CASSQITGDSGNTIYF. DNA of the CDR3: TGCGCCAGCAGCCAAATAACAGGGGACTCTGGAAACACCATATATTTT.

This chain uses TRBV20-1 with TRBJ2-1; D ambiguous. This CDR3 spans 12 amino acids. Germline assignment: CDR1 DFQATT and CDR2 SNEGSKA (reference sequence). V was pared by 3 bases and J by 14 bases, with 17 bases between. The CDR3 DNA reads TGCAGTGCTAGGGACCTAGTTCCCTCGGAGTTCTTC. Protein sequence: CSARDLVPSEFF.

This clonotype was observed many times. The V call is TRBV20-1, the J call TRBJ2-1, with D unresolved. CDR3 length: 14 residues. CDR1 is DFQATT and CDR2 is SNEGSKA in the germline V gene (reference sequence). V was trimmed by 0 bases and J by 9 bases, leaving 15 bases between them. Here the CDR3 DNA reads TGCAGTGCTAGAGATCCACCGAGTAGATTTGAGCAGTTCTTC. It encodes CSARDPPSRFEQFF.

This chain links TRBV16 with TRBJ2-3; TRBD2 aligns across 13 bases. V lost 1 base and J lost 4; bases outside the gene matches: 2. Germline V gene sequence: CDR1 KGHSY, CDR2 FQNENV. CDR3 length equals 16 residues. The CDR3 nucleotides are TGTGCCAGCAGCCAATGGACTAGCGGGGGCGCAGATACGCAGTATTTT. It specifies CASSQWTSGGADTQYF.

This clonotype showed up many times. The chain recombines TRBV5-4 with TRBJ2-6; 9 nucleotides line up with TRBD1. Germline assignment: CDR1 SGHNT and CDR2 YYREEE (reference sequence). The length of the CDR3 is 14 residues. V dropped 4 bases and J dropped 8; count of bases not matched to a gene: 4. DNA for the CDR3: TGTGCCAGCAGCATGACAGGGGGAACCAACGTCCTGACTTTC. This sequence encodes CASSMTGGTNVLTF.

This clonotype was counted many times. The chain links TRBV19 to TRBJ2-4; TRBD2 might be the D (5 bases). The CDR3 totals 13 residues. V was shortened by 4 bases and J by 6 bases, with 10 bases between the two germline ends. Per germline, CDR1 LNHDA and CDR2 SQIVND (reference sequence). CDR3 in DNA: TGTGCCAGTAGTACTACTGGAGGAAACATTCAGTACTTC. Translation gives CASSTTGGNIQYF.

With respect to this clonotype: This clone may be a read error of a much larger clone one base away. The gene calls are TRBV6-1 and TRBJ1-4, with a weak D call TRBD1 (5 bases). The CDR3 is made up of 13 amino acids. Germline CDR1 reads MNHNS; CDR2 reads SASEGT. The CDR3 nucleotides are TGTGCCAGCACCGTACAGGTTAATGATAAACTGTTTTTT. Its translation: CASTVQVNDKLFF.

This clonotype was detected many times. The CDR3, as DNA: TGCAGCGTTTCAGGGGCTTCTGGAAACACCATATATTTT. Encoded protein: CSVSGASGNTIYF. The J gene is TRBJ1-3, the V gene TRBV29-1, with D perhaps TRBD1 (6 bases). The CDR3 sequence is 13 residues long. Trimming pared 5 bases from V and 1 base from J, leaving 9 bases between. Germline-derived CDR1 and CDR2 are SQVTM and ANQGSEA.

This clonotype came up a few times. V usage is TRBV6-5 and J usage is TRBJ2-2; TRBD2 aligns across 8 bases. Germline assignment: CDR1 MNHEY and CDR2 SVGAGI. The CDR3 is 16 amino acids. The V and J ends lost 2 bases and 7 bases, in that order; junction bases with no gene match: 9. This chain's CDR3 is CASSYRETSEVGELFF. The CDR3 coding sequence is TGTGCCAGCAGTTACCGCGAGACTAGCGAGGTCGGGGAGCTGTTTTTT.

The rearrangement joins TRBV5-1 to TRBJ2-1; D possibly corresponds to TRBD2 (6 bases). The CDR3 sequence is 15 residues long. From germline, CDR1 is SGHRS and CDR2 YFSETQ. Trimming took 0 bases from V and 2 from J, leaving 9 bases between them. CDR3: CASSLDGGTYNEQFF. The CDR3 DNA follows: TGCGCCAGCAGCTTGGATGGGGGGACCTACAATGAGCAGTTCTTC.